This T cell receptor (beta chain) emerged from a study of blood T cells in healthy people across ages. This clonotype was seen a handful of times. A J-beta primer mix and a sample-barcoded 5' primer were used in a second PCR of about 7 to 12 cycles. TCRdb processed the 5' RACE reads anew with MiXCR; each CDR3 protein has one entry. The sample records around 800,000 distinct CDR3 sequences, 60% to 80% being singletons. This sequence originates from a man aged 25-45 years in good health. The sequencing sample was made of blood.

CDR3 DNA: TGTGCCAGCAAGAGGACAGGGGGTGATGAGCAGTACTTC. This encodes CASKRTGGDEQYF. This chain connects TRBV25-1 to TRBJ2-7; 10 positions match TRBD1. J lost 7 bases, V lost 7 bases, and 7 bases had no gene match. This CDR3 has 13 amino acids. Germline V gene sequence: CDR1 MGHDK, CDR2 SYGVNS.